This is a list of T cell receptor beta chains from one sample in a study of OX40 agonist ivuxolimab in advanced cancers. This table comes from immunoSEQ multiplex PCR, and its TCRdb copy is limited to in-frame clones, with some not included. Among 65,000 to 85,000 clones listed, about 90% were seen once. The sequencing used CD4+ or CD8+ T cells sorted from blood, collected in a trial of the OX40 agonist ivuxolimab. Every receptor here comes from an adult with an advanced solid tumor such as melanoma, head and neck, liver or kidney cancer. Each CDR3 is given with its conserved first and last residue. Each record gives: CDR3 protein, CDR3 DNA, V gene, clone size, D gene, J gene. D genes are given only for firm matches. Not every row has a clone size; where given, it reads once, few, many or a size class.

CDR3: CASSQVGGSGSPLHF
DNA: TGCGCCAGCAGCCAAGTTGGAGGGAGTGGTTCACCCCTCCACTTT
V: TRBV4-1
size: .
D: .
J: TRBJ1-6

CDR3: CASSLVPTASSYEQYF
DNA: TGTGCCAGCAGCTTGGTACCGACGGCGAGCTCCTACGAGCAGTACTTC
V: TRBV5-4
size: .
D: .
J: TRBJ2-7

CDR3: CASSSGDNEQYF
DNA: TGTGCCAGCAGTTCGGGGGATAACGAGCAGTACTTC
V: TRBV6-6
size: .
D: .
J: TRBJ2-7

CDR3: CASSLGRGNEQFF
DNA: TGTGCCAGCAGCTTAGGCAGGGGTAATGAGCAGTTCTTC
V: TRBV11-2
size: .
D: .
J: TRBJ2-1

CDR3: CASSYVGPYEQYF
DNA: TGTGCCAGCAGTTACGTAGGGCCCTACGAGCAGTACTTC
V: TRBV6-6
size: .
D: .
J: TRBJ2-7

CDR3: CASSHPTAGFYNEQFF
DNA: TGCGCCAGCAGCCACCCAACAGCGGGGTTCTACAATGAGCAGTTCTTC
V: TRBV4-1
size: .
D: TRBD2
J: TRBJ2-1

CDR3: CASSGGEANGYTF
DNA: TGTGCCAGCAGCGGAGGGGAGGCGAATGGCTACACCTTC
V: TRBV6-4
size: medium-sized
D: .
J: TRBJ1-2

CDR3: CASSGRGRPYEQYF
DNA: TGTGCCAGCAGCGGCCGGGGCAGACCCTACGAGCAGTACTTC
V: TRBV7-9
size: .
D: .
J: TRBJ2-7

CDR3: CASSLPGTINEQFF
DNA: TGTGCCAGTAGTTTACCCGGGACTATCAATGAGCAGTTCTTC
V: TRBV19
size: .
D: TRBD2
J: TRBJ2-1

CDR3: CASSARVYEQYF
DNA: TGTGCCAGCAGCGCTAGGGTCTACGAGCAGTACTTC
V: TRBV13
size: .
D: .
J: TRBJ2-7

CDR3: CAWIPIGGQNIQYF
DNA: TGTGCCTGGATTCCTATTGGTGGCCAAAACATTCAGTACTTC
V: TRBV30
size: .
D: .
J: TRBJ2-4

CDR3: CASAPVGVMNTEAFF
DNA: TGTGCTAGTGCCCCAGTGGGAGTAATGAACACTGAAGCTTTCTTT
V: TRBV12-5
size: .
D: .
J: TRBJ1-1

CDR3: CASSYSSGEAFF
DNA: TGTGCCAGCAGTTACTCGTCGGGTGAAGCTTTCTTT
V: TRBV6-5
size: .
D: .
J: TRBJ1-1

CDR3: CASSRTGMNTEAFF
DNA: TGTGCCAGCAGTAGGACAGGCATGAACACTGAAGCTTTCTTT
V: TRBV2
size: .
D: TRBD1
J: TRBJ1-1

CDR3: CAISGPGQRSNTGELFF
DNA: TGTGCCATCAGTGGCCCAGGACAGCGGTCGAACACCGGGGAGCTGTTTTTT
V: TRBV10-3
size: .
D: .
J: TRBJ2-2

CDR3: CASSLRGLAKNIQYF
DNA: TGTGCCAGCAGCTTAAGGGGGCTTGCCAAAAACATTCAGTACTTC
V: TRBV13
size: .
D: TRBD1
J: TRBJ2-4

CDR3: CASNTGTDYYEQYF
DNA: TGTGCCAGCAATACCGGGACAGACTACTACGAGCAGTACTTC
V: TRBV9
size: .
D: TRBD1
J: TRBJ2-7

CDR3: CASSQGDSSYEQYF
DNA: TGCGCCAGCAGCCAAGGGGACAGTTCCTACGAGCAGTACTTC
V: TRBV4-1
size: few
D: TRBD1
J: TRBJ2-7

CDR3: CASSPSGGAAGELFF
DNA: TGTGCCAGCAGCCCGAGCGGGGGGGCGGCCGGGGAGCTGTTTTTT
V: TRBV9
size: .
D: TRBD2
J: TRBJ2-2

CDR3: CASSAGPLQYF
DNA: TGTGCCAGCAGCGCCGGACCCCTGCAGTATTTT
V: TRBV9
size: .
D: .
J: TRBJ2-3

CDR3: CASSFGGDTQYF
DNA: TGTGCCAGCAGCTTTGGGGGGGATACGCAGTATTTT
V: TRBV11-2
size: once
D: .
J: TRBJ2-3

CDR3: CASSAQVGPAGAFF
DNA: TGTGCCAGCAGTGCACAGGTGGGTCCAGCCGGCGCTTTCTTT
V: TRBV27
size: .
D: .
J: TRBJ1-1

CDR3: CASSYGPELGGYGYTF
DNA: TGTGCCAGCAGTTACGGCCCCGAGTTGGGAGGCTATGGCTACACCTTC
V: TRBV6-5
size: .
D: .
J: TRBJ1-2

CDR3: CASRGQGESQPQHF
DNA: TGTGCCAGCAGGGGACAGGGGGAGAGTCAGCCCCAGCATTTT
V: TRBV7-9
size: .
D: TRBD1
J: TRBJ1-5

CDR3: CASSLQGRAYEQYF
DNA: TGTGCCAGCAGCTTACAGGGGCGGGCCTACGAGCAGTACTTC
V: TRBV11-2
size: .
D: .
J: TRBJ2-7

CDR3: CASGEGGNTIYF
DNA: TGTGCTAGTGGGGAAGGAGGAAACACCATATATTTT
V: TRBV12-5
size: .
D: .
J: TRBJ1-3

CDR3: CASSLGQGAGEQYF
DNA: TGCGCCAGCTCTCTAGGACAGGGGGCGGGGGAGCAGTACTTC
V: TRBV4-1
size: .
D: TRBD1
J: TRBJ2-7

CDR3: CSVLDKNTEAFF
DNA: TGCAGCGTCCTGGACAAGAACACTGAAGCTTTCTTT
V: TRBV29-1
size: .
D: .
J: TRBJ1-1